Each of the 24 T cell receptor beta chains below was sequenced from the same sample in a study of blood T cell repertoires in COVID-19. The table came from immunoSEQ multiplex PCR; TCRdb's copy has only in-frame clones and leaves some out. The sample carries over 55,000 clones, 70% to 75% recorded once. The sequenced sample consisted of peripheral blood. All receptors derive from an older woman with acute or convalescent COVID-19.

The CDR3 sequence is CASSEFRGPHEGYTF. CDR3 DNA sequence: TGCGCCAGCAGTGAGTTCAGGGGTCCCCATGAAGGCTACACCTTC. The rearrangement links TRBV10-2 to TRBJ1-2; tentatively, D is TRBD1 (6 bases). The germline V and J ends were trimmed by 1 base and 8 bases, with 17 bases remaining between them. Germline CDR1 and CDR2: WSHSY and SAAADI. CDR3 length: 15 amino acids.

V and J are TRBV2 and TRBJ2-7; TRBD2 matches at 9 bases. V dropped 2 bases and J dropped 0; count of bases not matched to a gene: 2. The CDR3 loop spans 15 amino acids. Looked up from germline, CDR1 is SNHLY and CDR2 is FYNNEI. CDR3 sequence (DNA): TGTGCCAGCAGTGAAATTAGCGGGGGCTCCTACGAGCAGTACTTC. Protein sequence: CASSEISGGSYEQYF. The variable domain in full, completed from reference TRBV2 and TRBJ2-7, reads EPEVTQTPSHQVTQMGQEVILRCVPISNHLYFYWYRQILGQKVEFLVSFYNNEISEKSEIFDDQFSVERPDGSNFTLKIRSTKLEDSAMYFCASSEISGGSYEQYFGPGTRLTVT.

This chain connects TRBV12-3 or TRBV12-4 to TRBJ2-7; possibly TRBD1 for D (6 bases). V was pared by 5 bases and J by 3 bases, with 8 bases between. CDR3 size: 12 residues. CDR3 bases: TGTGCCAGCAGTCGGGACAACTACGAGCAGTACTTC. Its translation is CASSRDNYEQYF.

V and J are TRBV6-1 and TRBJ2-7; 9 positions agree with TRBD1. Losses at the gene ends were 4 bases for V and 7 bases for J; bases not matched to a gene: 14. Germline V gives CDR1 MNHNS, CDR2 SASEGT. The CDR3 totals 16 residues. The chain's CDR3 is CASSAASTGGAREQYF. The CDR3 coding sequence is TGTGCCAGCAGTGCCGCATCGACAGGGGGGGCGAGGGAGCAGTACTTC.

The chain employs TRBV5-6 and TRBJ1-5; D remains ambiguous. The CDR3 has 13 amino acids. Germline V gene sequence: CDR1 SGHDT, CDR2 YYEEEE. V was shortened by 2 bases and J by 10 bases, with 13 bases between the two germline ends. The CDR3 reads CASSFQLEGPQHF. CDR3 in DNA: TGTGCCAGCAGCTTCCAGCTCGAGGGCCCCCAGCATTTT. Supplemented by reference TRBV5-6 and TRBJ1-5, the full variable domain reads DAGVTQSPTHLIKTRGQQVTLRCSPKSGHDTVSWYQQALGQGPQFIFQYYEEEERQRGNFPDRFSGHQFPNYSSELNVNALLLGDSALYLCASSFQLEGPQHFGDGTRLSIL.

The rearrangement joins TRBV27 to TRBJ1-5; possibly TRBD1 for D (5 bases). Germline V gene data show CDR1 as MNHEY and CDR2 as SMNVEV (reference sequence). CDR3 size: 14 residues. V gave up 5 bases and J gave up 6 bases, with 14 bases separating them. CDR3 bases: TGTGCCAGCAGTATAATAGGGCAGGGTCAGCCCCAGCATTTT. It codes for CASSIIGQGQPQHF.

The V call is TRBV3-1 (or the pseudogene TRBV3-2), the J call TRBJ2-2, with D uncertain. The CDR3 length is 13 residues. Germline CDR1 is LGHDT and CDR2 is YNNKEL (reference sequence). The V end lost 1 base, the J end lost 5 bases, and 5 bases lay between the germline ends. The CDR3 DNA follows: TGTGCCAGCAGCCAAGGGCCGACCGGGGAGCTGTTTTTT. Translating it yields CASSQGPTGELFF.

This sequence joins TRBV11-2 and TRBJ2-1; possible D gene TRBD1, 5 bases. From germline, CDR1 is SGHAT and CDR2 FQNNGV. Trimming stripped 5 bases from V and 9 bases from J, with 8 bases between. The CDR3 has 11 residues. CDR3 sequence (DNA): TGTGCCAGCAGCCAGGGTGGTGAGCAGTTCTTC. It is translated as CASSQGGEQFF.

This chain links TRBV5-1 with TRBJ2-7; TRBD1 might be the D (6 bases). Trimming took 4 bases from V and 2 from J, leaving 13 bases between them. There are 14 residues in the CDR3. Per the germline V gene, CDR1 is SGHRS and CDR2 is YFSETQ. CDR3 bases: TGCGCCAGCAGCCGCGACAGGCAACCCTACGAGCAGTACTTC. It is translated as CASSRDRQPYEQYF.

V is TRBV30 and J is TRBJ1-1; perhaps TRBD1 as D (5 bases). This CDR3 is 14 amino acids long. The germline V and J ends were trimmed by 7 bases and 0 bases, with 15 bases remaining between them. Germline V gives CDR1 GTSNPN, CDR2 SVGIG (reference sequence). The CDR3 loop is CASLAGGVNTEAFF. In DNA, the CDR3 is TGTGCCTCGTTAGCGGGAGGGGTGAACACTGAAGCTTTCTTT.

The genes are TRBV12-3 or TRBV12-4 and TRBJ2-7; D ambiguous. This CDR3 spans 11 amino acids. V was shortened by 2 bases and J by 6 bases, with 5 bases between the two germline ends. CDR3 in DNA: TGTGCCAGCAGTTTATCATCCGAGCAGTACTTC. It translates to CASSLSSEQYF.

CDR3 nucleotides: TGTGCCAGCTCACCTCCAGGGGGCGGCTATGGCTACACCTTC. Protein product: CASSPPGGGYGYTF. V and J are TRBV18 and TRBJ1-2; the match to TRBD1 covers 8 bases. The junction had 4 bases not matched to a gene; V was cut back by 3 bases and J by 4 bases. This CDR3 comprises 14 residues. The germline V gene encodes CDR1 KGHSH and CDR2 LQKENI.

The chain combines TRBV3-1 (or the pseudogene TRBV3-2) with TRBJ2-7; 11 nucleotides match TRBD2. The CDR3 totals 15 residues. Trimming cost V 4 bases and J 2 bases; bases outside gene matches: 4. Germline assignment: CDR1 LGHDT and CDR2 YNNKEL (reference sequence). CDR3 bases: TGTGCCAGCAGCCGAACTAGCGGGGGAACCTACGAGCAGTACTTC. Protein: CASSRTSGGTYEQYF.

This chain connects TRBV30 to TRBJ1-1; D is ambiguous. CDR3 length: 13 amino acids. Germline values: CDR1 GTSNPN, CDR2 SVGIG (reference sequence). V was trimmed by 3 bases and J by 0 bases, leaving 8 bases between them. CDR3 in amino acids: CAWRPILNTEAFF. DNA for the CDR3: TGTGCCTGGAGGCCTATATTGAACACTGAAGCTTTCTTT. Drawing the rest from reference TRBV30 and TRBJ1-1, the complete variable domain is SQTIHQWPATLVQPVGSPLSLECTVEGTSNPNLYWYRQAAGRGLQLLFYSVGIGQISSEVPQNLSASRPQDRQFILSSKKLLLSDSGFYLCAWRPILNTEAFFGQGTRLTVV.

The chain combines TRBV27 with TRBJ1-2, with TRBD1 matching 7 bases. Germline V gene sequence: CDR1 MNHEY, CDR2 SMNVEV (reference sequence). V was clipped by 2 bases and J by 1 base; unmatched bases: 7. CDR3 size: 16 residues. CDR3 nucleotide sequence: TGTGCCAGCAGTTTAAGGGTGACAGGGTTTAACTATGGCTACACCTTC. Its protein is CASSLRVTGFNYGYTF.

J is TRBJ1-6 and V is TRBV7-9; tentatively, D is TRBD1 (5 bases). There are 15 residues in the CDR3. Germline assignment: CDR1 SEHNR and CDR2 FQNEAQ (reference sequence). The V and J ends lost 5 bases and 10 bases respectively, with 18 bases between them. The CDR3 reads CASSQGLGSWSPLHF. CDR3 DNA sequence: TGTGCCAGCAGCCAGGGTTTGGGAAGCTGGTCACCCCTCCACTTT.

The chain has TRBV10-3 and TRBJ2-7, with 13 bases identical to TRBD2. The trim removed 6 bases at V and 4 bases at J, leaving 6 bases unmatched. The CDR3 runs 15 residues. Germline-derived CDR1 and CDR2 are ENHRY and SYGVKD. For the CDR3, the DNA is TGTGCCATCAGAGAGACTAGCGGGGGGCATTACGAGCAGTACTTC. Translation gives CAIRETSGGHYEQYF.

The sample holds one count of this clone. The chain employs TRBV5-1 and TRBJ1-2; 10 bases are a match to TRBD1. V lost 3 bases, J lost 6 bases, and 8 bases stayed unmatched. The CDR3 is 15 residues long. Germline-derived CDR1 and CDR2 are SGHRS and YFSETQ. In nucleotides, the CDR3 is TGCGCCAGCAGCTGGAGACAGGGGGCGTCGGATGGCTACACCTTC. It encodes CASSWRQGASDGYTF.

This clone has more than one count but fewer than ten. The V call is TRBV5-8, the J call TRBJ1-2; 8 bases are a match to TRBD1. Germline V gives CDR1 SGHTS, CDR2 YDEGEE. J lost 2 bases, V lost 4 bases, and 7 bases had no gene match. The length of the CDR3 is 15 residues. CDR3 DNA: TGTGCCAGCAGCCCCATAGGACAGGGCAACTATGGCTACACCTTC. It encodes CASSPIGQGNYGYTF.

The chain recombines TRBV6-6 with TRBJ1-4; D remains ambiguous. Germline assignment: CDR1 MNHNY and CDR2 SVGAGI (reference sequence). The CDR3 covers 12 residues. V dropped 6 bases and J dropped 11 bases, with 13 bases sitting between them. As DNA, the CDR3 is TGTGCCAGCAGCCTAAACCTCGAGAAACTGTTTTTT. Its protein product is CASSLNLEKLFF.

V gene TRBV27 combines with J gene TRBJ2-6, with a possible D match to TRBD1 (6 bases). Trimming removed 4 bases at V and 4 bases at J, with 11 bases between. Germline V gene sequence: CDR1 MNHEY, CDR2 SMNVEV (reference sequence). The CDR3 runs 15 residues. The CDR3 DNA is TGTGCCAGCAGTTCACGACAGGTAGGGGCCAACGTCCTGACTTTC. This gives the protein CASSSRQVGANVLTF.

This clone was recorded once. The V gene is TRBV10-3, the J gene TRBJ2-2, with D possibly TRBD1 on 6 matching bases. From germline, CDR1 is ENHRY and CDR2 SYGVKD. Deletions cut 10 bases from V and 2 bases from J, with 17 bases between. CDR3 length: 15 residues. The CDR3: CATLYRDINTGELFF. In DNA, the CDR3 is TGTGCCACCCTATACCGGGACATTAACACCGGGGAGCTGTTTTTT.

This chain connects TRBV5-6 to TRBJ1-5; 7 positions match TRBD1. The CDR3 runs 14 residues. V gave up 3 bases and J gave up 4 bases; unmatched junction bases: 4. Germline values: CDR1 SGHDT, CDR2 YYEEEE. The CDR3 protein is CASSWGTDNQPQHF. In nucleotides, the CDR3 is TGTGCCAGCAGCTGGGGGACAGATAATCAGCCCCAGCATTTT.

This clone was detected a few times. CDR3 sequence: CASRQSTGINTGELFF. The CDR3 DNA sequence: TGTGCCAGCAGGCAAAGCACGGGGATTAACACCGGGGAGCTGTTTTTT. The chain has TRBV13 and TRBJ2-2; the D gene is possibly TRBD2 (5 bases). Germline loops: CDR1 PRHDT, CDR2 FYEKMQ (reference sequence). The CDR3 runs 16 residues. The V end was cut by 6 bases, the J end by 2 bases, with 16 bases between.